These T cell receptor beta chains were read from a single sample in a study of blood T cell repertoires in COVID-19. Repertoires were generated with immunoSEQ multiplex PCR, while TCRdb's copy carries only in-frame clones and drops some. The sample lists about 400,000 clones; roughly 91% were seen once. Sequenced material: PBMCs or T cells enriched from blood (not recorded which). These receptors were obtained from a woman aged 30 to 39 who had recovered from COVID-19. Both conserved end residues are part of each CDR3. D genes are given only for firm matches. Clone size is shown for a subset of rows, as once, few, many or a class of expanded clone.

-	TRBJ2-2	TRBV3-1/TRBV3-2	-	CASRLLTGELFF	TGTGCCAGCAGACTCTTAACCGGGGAGCTGTTTTTT
TRBD2	TRBJ2-7	TRBV24-1	-	CATSVSGGIHEQYF	TGTGCCACCAGTGTATCGGGGGGGATACACGAGCAGTACTTC
TRBD1	TRBJ1-1	TRBV30	-	CAWISFPRGASEAFF	TGTGCCTGGATATCTTTCCCCAGGGGGGCTTCTGAAGCTTTCTTT
TRBD1	TRBJ1-1	TRBV5-1	-	CASSPTQGSRTEAFF	TGCGCCAGCAGCCCAACACAGGGGTCGCGCACTGAAGCTTTCTTT
-	TRBJ1-4	TRBV6-2/TRBV6-3	-	CASSYRTGTNEKLFF	TGTGCCAGCAGTTATCGGACGGGGACTAATGAAAAACTGTTTTTT
-	TRBJ1-3	TRBV2	once	CASSGQGTGNTIYF	TGTGCCAGCAGCGGTCAGGGTACCGGAAACACCATATATTTT
-	TRBJ2-5	TRBV7-2	once	CASSYTYLVQYF	TGTGCCAGCAGCTATACCTATTTGGTCCAGTACTTC
-	TRBJ1-4	TRBV6-6	-	CASSYRGTEKLFF	TGTGCCAGCAGTTACCGAGGCACCGAAAAACTGTTTTTT
TRBD1	TRBJ1-1	TRBV7-9	-	CASRTGGTVTEAFF	TGTGCCAGCAGGACAGGGGGAACGGTCACTGAAGCTTTCTTT
TRBD2	TRBJ2-1	TRBV15	-	CATSRAAVLAGGTYNEQFF	TGTGCCACCAGCAGAGCGGCGGTGCTAGCGGGAGGAACCTACAATGAGCAGTTCTTC
TRBD1	TRBJ2-7	TRBV3-1/TRBV3-2	-	CASSTSGQGSYEQYF	TGTGCCAGCAGTACCTCGGGACAGGGCTCCTACGAGCAGTACTTC
TRBD1	TRBJ1-1	TRBV6-5	-	CASRDTGVGTEAFF	TGTGCCAGCAGGGATACAGGGGTAGGCACTGAAGCTTTCTTT
TRBD2	TRBJ2-2	TRBV19	-	CASTDSGGNTGELFF	TGTGCCAGTACTGATAGCGGGGGAAACACCGGGGAGCTGTTTTTT
-	TRBJ1-2	TRBV5-4	-	CASSFLTIPSVYGYTF	TGTGCCAGCAGCTTCTTGACTATCCCTTCAGTCTATGGCTACACCTTC
TRBD1	TRBJ1-2	TRBV10-3	-	CATAKEGAHGYTF	TGTGCCACCGCTAAGGAGGGGGCGCATGGCTACACCTTC
TRBD1	TRBJ1-2	TRBV7-9	-	CASSLVGQGVYGYTF	TGTGCCAGCAGCTTAGTGGGACAGGGCGTCTATGGCTACACCTTC
TRBD2	TRBJ2-1	TRBV6-2/TRBV6-3	-	CASSPPGASGAVDNEQFF	TGTGCCAGCAGCCCTCCTGGGGCTAGCGGGGCGGTAGACAATGAGCAGTTCTTC
TRBD1	TRBJ1-2	TRBV19	-	CASSIAVDRGSHGYTF	TGTGCCAGTAGTATAGCGGTAGACAGGGGTAGTCATGGCTACACCTTC
-	TRBJ1-5	TRBV7-9	-	CASSLGGIRDSNQPQHF	TGTGCCAGCAGCTTAGGAGGCATCCGGGATAGCAATCAGCCCCAGCATTTT